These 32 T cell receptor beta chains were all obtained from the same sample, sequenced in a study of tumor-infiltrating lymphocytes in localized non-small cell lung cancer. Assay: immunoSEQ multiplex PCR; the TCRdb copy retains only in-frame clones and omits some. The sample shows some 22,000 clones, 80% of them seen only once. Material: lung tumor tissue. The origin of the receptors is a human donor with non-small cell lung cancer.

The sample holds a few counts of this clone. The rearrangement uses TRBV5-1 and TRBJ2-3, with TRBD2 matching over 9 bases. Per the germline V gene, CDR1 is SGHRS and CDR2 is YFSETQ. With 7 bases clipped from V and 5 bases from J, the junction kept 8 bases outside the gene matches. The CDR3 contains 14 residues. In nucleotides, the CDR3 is TGCGCCAGCCGGAAGCGGGAGGTTATAGATACGCAGTATTTT. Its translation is CASRKREVIDTQYF. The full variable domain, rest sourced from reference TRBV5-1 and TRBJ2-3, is KAGVTQTPRYLIKTRGQQVTLSCSPISGHRSVSWYQQTPGQGLQFLFEYFSETQRNKGNFPGRFSGRQFSNSRSEMNVSTLELGDSALYLCASRKREVIDTQYFGPGTRLTVL.

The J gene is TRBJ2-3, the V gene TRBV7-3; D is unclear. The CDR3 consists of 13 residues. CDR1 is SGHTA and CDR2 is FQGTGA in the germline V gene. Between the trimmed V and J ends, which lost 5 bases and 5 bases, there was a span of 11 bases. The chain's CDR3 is CASSINKGDTQYF. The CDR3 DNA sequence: TGTGCCAGCAGCATCAACAAGGGAGATACGCAGTATTTT.

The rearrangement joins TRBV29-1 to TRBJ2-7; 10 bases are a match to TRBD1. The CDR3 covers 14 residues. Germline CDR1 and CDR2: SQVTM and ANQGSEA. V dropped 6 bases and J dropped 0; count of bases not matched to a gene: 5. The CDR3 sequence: CSVTGGGSSYEQYF. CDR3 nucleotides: TGCAGCGTGACAGGGGGCGGAAGCTCCTACGAGCAGTACTTC.

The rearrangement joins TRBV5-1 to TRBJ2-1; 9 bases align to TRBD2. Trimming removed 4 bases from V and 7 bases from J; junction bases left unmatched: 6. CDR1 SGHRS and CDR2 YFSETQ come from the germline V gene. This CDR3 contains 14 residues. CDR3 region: CASSPRTSANEQFF. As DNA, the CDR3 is TGCGCCAGCAGCCCTAGGACTAGCGCTAATGAGCAGTTCTTC. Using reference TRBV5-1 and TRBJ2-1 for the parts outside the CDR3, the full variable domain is KAGVTQTPRYLIKTRGQQVTLSCSPISGHRSVSWYQQTPGQGLQFLFEYFSETQRNKGNFPGRFSGRQFSNSRSEMNVSTLELGDSALYLCASSPRTSANEQFFGPGTRLTVL.

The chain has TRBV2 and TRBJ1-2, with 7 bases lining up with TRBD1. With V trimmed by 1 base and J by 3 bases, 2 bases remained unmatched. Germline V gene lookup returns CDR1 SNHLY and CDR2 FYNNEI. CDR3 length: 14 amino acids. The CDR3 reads CASSEDRGDYGYTF. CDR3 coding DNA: TGTGCCAGCAGTGAAGACAGGGGAGACTATGGCTACACCTTC.

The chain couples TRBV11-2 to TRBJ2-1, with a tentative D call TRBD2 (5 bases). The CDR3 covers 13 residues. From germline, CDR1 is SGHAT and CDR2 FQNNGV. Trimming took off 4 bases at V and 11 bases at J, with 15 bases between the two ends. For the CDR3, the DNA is TGTGCCAGCAGCTCCGCCGGGGTTGGTAAGCAGTTCTTC. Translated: CASSSAGVGKQFF. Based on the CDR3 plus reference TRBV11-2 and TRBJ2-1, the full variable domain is EAGVAQSPRYKIIEKRQSVAFWCNPISGHATLYWYQQILGQGPKLLIQFQNNGVVDDSQLPKDRFSAERLKGVDSTLKIQPAKLEDSAVYLCASSSAGVGKQFFGPGTRLTVL.

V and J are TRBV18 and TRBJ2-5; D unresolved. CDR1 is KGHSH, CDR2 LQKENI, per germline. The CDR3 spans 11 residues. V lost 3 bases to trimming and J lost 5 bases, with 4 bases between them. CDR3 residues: CASSPGETQYF. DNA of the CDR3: TGTGCCAGCTCACCGGGCGAGACCCAGTACTTC.

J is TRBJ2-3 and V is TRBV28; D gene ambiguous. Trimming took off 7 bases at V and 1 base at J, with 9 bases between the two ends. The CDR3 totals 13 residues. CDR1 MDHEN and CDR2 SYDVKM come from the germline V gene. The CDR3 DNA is TGTGCCAGCAAGAGAACGGGCACAGATACGCAGTATTTT. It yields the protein CASKRTGTDTQYF.

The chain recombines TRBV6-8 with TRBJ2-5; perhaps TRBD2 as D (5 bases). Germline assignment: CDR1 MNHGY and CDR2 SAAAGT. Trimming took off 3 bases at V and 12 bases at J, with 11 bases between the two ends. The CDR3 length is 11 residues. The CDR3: CASSYRSGEYF. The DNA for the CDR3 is TGTGCCAGCAGTTATAGGAGCGGAGAGTACTTC.

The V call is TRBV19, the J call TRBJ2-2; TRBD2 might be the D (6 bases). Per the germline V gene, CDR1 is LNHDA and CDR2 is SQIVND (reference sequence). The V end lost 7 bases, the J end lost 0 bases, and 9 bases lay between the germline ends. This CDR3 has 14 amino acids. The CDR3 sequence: CASNPGANTGELFF. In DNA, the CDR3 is TGTGCCAGTAATCCGGGGGCGAACACCGGGGAGCTGTTTTTT.

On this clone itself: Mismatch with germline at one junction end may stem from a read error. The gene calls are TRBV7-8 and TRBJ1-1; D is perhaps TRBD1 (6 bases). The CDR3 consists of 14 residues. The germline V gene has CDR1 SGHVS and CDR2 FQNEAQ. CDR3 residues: CASTLGGGLGEAFF. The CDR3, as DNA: TGTGCCAGCACCTTAGGGGGGGGACTGGGAGAAGCTTTCTTT.

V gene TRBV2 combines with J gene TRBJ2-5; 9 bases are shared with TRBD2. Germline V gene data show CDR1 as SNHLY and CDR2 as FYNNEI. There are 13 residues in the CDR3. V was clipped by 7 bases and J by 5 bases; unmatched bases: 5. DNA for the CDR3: TGTGCCAGCATGGGACTAGCTAGGGAGACCCAGTACTTC. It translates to CASMGLARETQYF.

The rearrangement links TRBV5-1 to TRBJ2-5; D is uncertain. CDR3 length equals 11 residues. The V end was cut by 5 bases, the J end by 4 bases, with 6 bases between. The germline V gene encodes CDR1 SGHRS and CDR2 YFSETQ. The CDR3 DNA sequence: TGCGCCAGCAGGGTAGGAGAGACCCAGTACTTC. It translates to CASRVGETQYF.

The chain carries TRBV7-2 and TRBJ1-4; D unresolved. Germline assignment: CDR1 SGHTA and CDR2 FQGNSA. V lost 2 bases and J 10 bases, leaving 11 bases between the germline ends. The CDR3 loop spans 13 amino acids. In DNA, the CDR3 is TGTGCCAGCAGCTTACAAAGGGCCGGAAAACTGTTTTTT. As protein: CASSLQRAGKLFF.

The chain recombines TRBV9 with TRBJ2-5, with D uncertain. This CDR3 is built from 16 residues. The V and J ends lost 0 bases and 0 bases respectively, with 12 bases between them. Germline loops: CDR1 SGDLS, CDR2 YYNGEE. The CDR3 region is CASSVEGRMYQETQYF. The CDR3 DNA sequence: TGTGCCAGCAGCGTAGAAGGCCGCATGTACCAAGAGACCCAGTACTTC.

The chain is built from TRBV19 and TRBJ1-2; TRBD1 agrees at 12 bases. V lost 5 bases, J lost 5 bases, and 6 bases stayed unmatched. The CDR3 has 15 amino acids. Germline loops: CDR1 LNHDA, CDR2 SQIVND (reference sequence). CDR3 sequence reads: CASSLGQGASYGYTF. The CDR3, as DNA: TGTGCCAGTAGTCTGGGACAGGGGGCAAGTTATGGCTACACCTTC.

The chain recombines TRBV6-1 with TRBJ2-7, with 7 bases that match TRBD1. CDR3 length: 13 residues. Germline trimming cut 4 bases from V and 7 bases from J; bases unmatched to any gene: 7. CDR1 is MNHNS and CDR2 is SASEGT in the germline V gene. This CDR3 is CASSVKGAGEQYF. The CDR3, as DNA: TGTGCCAGCAGTGTAAAGGGGGCAGGTGAGCAGTACTTC.

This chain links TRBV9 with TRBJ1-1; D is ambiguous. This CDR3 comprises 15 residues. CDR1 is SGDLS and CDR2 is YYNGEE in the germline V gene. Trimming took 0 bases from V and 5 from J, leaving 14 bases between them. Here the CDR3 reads CASSVGAGLRTEAFF. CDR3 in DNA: TGTGCCAGCAGCGTAGGGGCAGGTTTGAGAACTGAAGCTTTCTTT.

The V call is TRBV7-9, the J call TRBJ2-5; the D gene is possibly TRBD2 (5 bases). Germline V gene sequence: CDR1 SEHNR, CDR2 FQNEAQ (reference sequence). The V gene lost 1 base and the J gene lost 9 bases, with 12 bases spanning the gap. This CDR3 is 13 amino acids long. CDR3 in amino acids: CASSLGADGAQYF. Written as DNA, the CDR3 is TGTGCCAGCAGCTTAGGGGCCGACGGGGCCCAGTACTTC. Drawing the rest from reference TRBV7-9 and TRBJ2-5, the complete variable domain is DTGVSQNPRHKITKRGQNVTFRCDPISEHNRLYWYRQTLGQGPEFLTYFQNEAQLEKSRLLSDRFSAERPKGSFSTLEIQRTEQGDSAMYLCASSLGADGAQYFGPGTRLLVL.

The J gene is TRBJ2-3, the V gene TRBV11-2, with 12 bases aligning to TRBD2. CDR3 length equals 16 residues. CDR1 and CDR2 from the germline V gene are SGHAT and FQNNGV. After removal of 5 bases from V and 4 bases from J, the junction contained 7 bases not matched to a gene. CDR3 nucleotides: TGTGCCAGCAGCCGCCGACTAGCGGGAGATGCAGATACGCAGTATTTT. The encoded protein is CASSRRLAGDADTQYF.

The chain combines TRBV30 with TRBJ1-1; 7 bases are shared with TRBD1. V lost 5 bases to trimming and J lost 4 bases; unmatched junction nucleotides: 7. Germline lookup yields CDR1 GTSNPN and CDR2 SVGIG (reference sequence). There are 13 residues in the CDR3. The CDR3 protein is CAWWRGQITEAFF. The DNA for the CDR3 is TGTGCCTGGTGGAGGGGGCAGATCACTGAAGCTTTCTTT.

The CDR3 region is CASSSQGSGYTF. As DNA, the CDR3 is TGTGCCAGCAGCTCCCAGGGTAGTGGCTACACCTTC. This chain joins TRBV7-9 and TRBJ1-2; a weak D match, TRBD1 (5 bases). This CDR3 spans 12 amino acids. Looked up from germline, CDR1 is SEHNR and CDR2 is FQNEAQ (reference sequence). Trimming took 4 bases from V and 7 from J, leaving 10 bases between them. The whole variable domain, filled in from reference TRBV7-9 and TRBJ1-2, reads DTGVSQNPRHKITKRGQNVTFRCDPISEHNRLYWYRQTLGQGPEFLTYFQNEAQLEKSRLLSDRFSAERPKGSFSTLEIQRTEQGDSAMYLCASSSQGSGYTFGSGTRLTVV.

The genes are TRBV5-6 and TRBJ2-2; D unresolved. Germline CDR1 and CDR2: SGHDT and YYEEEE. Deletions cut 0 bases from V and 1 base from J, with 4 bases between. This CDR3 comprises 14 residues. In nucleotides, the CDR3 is TGTGCCAGCAGCTTGGGGTGGAACACCGGGGAGCTGTTTTTT. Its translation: CASSLGWNTGELFF.

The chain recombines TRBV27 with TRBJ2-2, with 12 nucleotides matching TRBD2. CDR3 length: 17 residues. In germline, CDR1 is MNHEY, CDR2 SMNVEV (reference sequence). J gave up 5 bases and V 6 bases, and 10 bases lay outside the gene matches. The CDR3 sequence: CASSPWGLAGTTGELFF. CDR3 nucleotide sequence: TGTGCCAGCAGCCCATGGGGACTAGCGGGTACTACCGGGGAGCTGTTTTTT.

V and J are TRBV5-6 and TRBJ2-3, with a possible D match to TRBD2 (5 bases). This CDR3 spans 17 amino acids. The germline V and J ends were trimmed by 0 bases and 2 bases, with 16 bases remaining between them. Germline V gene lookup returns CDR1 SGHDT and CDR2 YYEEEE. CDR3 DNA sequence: TGTGCCAGCAGCTTGGTGCGCGGGCGAGGAAACACAGATACGCAGTATTTT. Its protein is CASSLVRGRGNTDTQYF.

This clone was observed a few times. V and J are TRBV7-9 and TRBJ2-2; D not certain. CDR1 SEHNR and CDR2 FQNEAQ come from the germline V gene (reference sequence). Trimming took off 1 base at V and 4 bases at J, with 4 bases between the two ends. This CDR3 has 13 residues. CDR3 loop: CASSLGFTGELFF. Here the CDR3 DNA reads TGTGCCAGCAGCTTAGGCTTCACCGGGGAGCTGTTTTTT.

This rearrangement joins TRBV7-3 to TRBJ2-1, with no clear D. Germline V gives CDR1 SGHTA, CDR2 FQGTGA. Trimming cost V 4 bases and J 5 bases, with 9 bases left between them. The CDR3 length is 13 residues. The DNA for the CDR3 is TGTGCCAGCAGCTCGACACGACACAATGAGCAGTTCTTC. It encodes CASSSTRHNEQFF.

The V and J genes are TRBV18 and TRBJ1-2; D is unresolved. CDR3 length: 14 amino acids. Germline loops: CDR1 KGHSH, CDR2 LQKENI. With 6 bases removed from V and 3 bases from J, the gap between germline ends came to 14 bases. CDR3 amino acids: CASSQATMDYGYTF. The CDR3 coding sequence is TGTGCCAGCTCGCAAGCGACGATGGACTATGGCTACACCTTC.

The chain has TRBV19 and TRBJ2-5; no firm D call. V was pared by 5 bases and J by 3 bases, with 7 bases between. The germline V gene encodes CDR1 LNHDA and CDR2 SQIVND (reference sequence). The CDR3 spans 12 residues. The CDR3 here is CASSLSKETQYF. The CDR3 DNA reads TGTGCCAGTAGTCTGTCAAAAGAGACCCAGTACTTC.

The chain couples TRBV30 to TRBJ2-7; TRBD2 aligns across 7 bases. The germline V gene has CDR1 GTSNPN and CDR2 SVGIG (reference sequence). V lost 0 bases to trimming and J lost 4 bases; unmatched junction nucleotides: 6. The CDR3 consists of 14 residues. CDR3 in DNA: TGTGCCTGGAGTGTAGGACTAGGCGGTTACGAGCAGTACTTC. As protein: CAWSVGLGGYEQYF.

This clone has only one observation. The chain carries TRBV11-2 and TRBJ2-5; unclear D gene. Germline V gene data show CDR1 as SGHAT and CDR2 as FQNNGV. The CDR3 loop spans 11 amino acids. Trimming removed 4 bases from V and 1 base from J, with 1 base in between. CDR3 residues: CASSSQETQYF. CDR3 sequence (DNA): TGTGCCAGCAGCTCCCAAGAGACCCAGTACTTC.

The CDR3 DNA sequence: TGTGCCAGCAGCTTCGGGACCCAGGGCGGGGAGACCCAGTACTTC. Residues: CASSFGTQGGETQYF. The gene calls are TRBV7-2 and TRBJ2-5; D is tentatively TRBD1 or TRBD2 (5 bases each). Germline CDR1 is SGHTA and CDR2 is FQGNSA. The CDR3 loop spans 15 amino acids. The V and J ends lost 3 bases and 5 bases respectively, with 16 bases between them.